This TCR beta chain is from a study of response to subunit inactivated influenza vaccine. Study-level findings and limits: After each seasonal influenza vaccination, few new T cells are recruited, the authors suggested.

The length of the CDR3 is 12 residues. CDR1 and CDR2 from the germline V gene are DFQATT and SNEGSKA (reference sequence). The V end lost 0 bases, the J end lost 7 bases, and 7 bases lay between the germline ends. The table lists this clonotype with a few counts. What it binds is unknown. A single record per CDR3 protein comes from TCRdb applying MiXCR to the RT-PCR reads. The table lists around 520,000 distinct CDR3 sequences, approximately 10% of them singletons, with 10% to 13% in the top ten. V is TRBV20-1 and J is TRBJ1-5; the D is unclear. This sequence originates from a man in his forties or fifties who received an inactivated influenza vaccine. Sequenced material: PBMCs from blood, taken on the day of vaccination. CDR3 residues: CSARDSTQPQHF. In DNA form, the CDR3 reads TGCAGTGCTAGAGATAGTACCCAGCCCCAGCATTTT.